Presented here are 15 T cell receptor beta chains from one specimen sequenced in a study of cytomegalovirus exposure and HLA in healthy donors. Primers included in the PCR were 60 Vbeta and 13 Jbeta primers. TCRdb's copy holds only in-frame clones and misses some; the assay was immunoSEQ multiplex PCR. In the table there are about 190,000 clones, over 60% of which are singletons. The sequencing input was PBMCs. The receptors derive from a woman aged 40 to 55 in good health and CMV-seronegative.

This chain joins TRBV5-6 and TRBJ2-1, with TRBD2 matching 12 bases. The CDR3 covers 19 residues. V shed 5 bases, J shed 1 base, and the junction held 13 bases outside the gene matches. In germline, CDR1 is SGHDT, CDR2 YYEEEE. The CDR3 loop is CASRPFTSGRTLSYNEQFF. The DNA of the CDR3 is TGTGCCAGCAGACCTTTCACTAGCGGGAGGACGCTGTCCTACAATGAGCAGTTCTTC.

The gene calls are TRBV2 and TRBJ1-3, with no clear D. Trimming took 5 bases from V and 6 from J, leaving 8 bases between them. CDR3 size: 12 residues. Germline lookup yields CDR1 SNHLY and CDR2 FYNNEI. For the CDR3, the DNA is TGTGCCAGCAGTTTCTACGAAAACACCATATATTTT. As protein: CASSFYENTIYF.

This clone appeared a few times. The chain has TRBV5-6 and TRBJ1-1; D is unclear. CDR3 size: 12 residues. V lost 0 bases and J 7 bases, leaving 7 bases between the germline ends. The germline CDR1 and CDR2 sequences are SGHDT and YYEEEE. The chain's CDR3 is CASSLGGLEAFF. The CDR3 DNA reads as TGTGCCAGCAGCTTGGGTGGACTTGAAGCTTTCTTT.

The chain uses TRBV5-1 and TRBJ2-1, with 13 nucleotides matching TRBD2. Germline trimming cut 4 bases from V and 0 bases from J; bases unmatched to any gene: 7. Germline V gene sequence: CDR1 SGHRS, CDR2 YFSETQ. The CDR3 extends over 18 amino acids. The CDR3 sequence is CASSPPGLAGPSYNEQFF. CDR3 nucleotides: TGCGCCAGCAGCCCTCCGGGACTAGCGGGACCCTCCTACAATGAGCAGTTCTTC.

J is TRBJ1-1 and V is TRBV19, with no clear D. The CDR3 has 13 amino acids. The V end lost 7 bases, the J end lost 3 bases, and 12 bases lay between the germline ends. Germline CDR1 LNHDA, CDR2 SQIVND (reference sequence). Here the CDR3 reads CASTYGSYTEAFF. The CDR3 DNA sequence: TGTGCCAGTACCTACGGGAGTTACACTGAAGCTTTCTTT. Combining the CDR3 with reference TRBV19 and TRBJ1-1 gives the whole variable domain DGGITQSPKYLFRKEGQNVTLSCEQNLNHDAMYWYRQDPGQGLRLIYYSQIVNDFQKGDIAEGYSVSREKKESFPLTVTSAQKNPTAFYLCASTYGSYTEAFFGQGTRLTVV.

The chain combines TRBV18 with TRBJ2-1, with 9 positions matching TRBD1. Germline assignment: CDR1 KGHSH and CDR2 LQKENI. The CDR3 sequence is 17 residues long. Germline trimming cut 4 bases from V and 5 bases from J; bases unmatched to any gene: 12. The CDR3 loop reads CASSRTVPGQGNNEQFF. The CDR3 region has the DNA TGTGCCAGCTCACGAACCGTCCCGGGACAGGGCAACAATGAGCAGTTCTTC.

This chain links TRBV7-8 with TRBJ2-1, with TRBD1 as a possible D gene (6 bases). CDR1 is SGHVS, CDR2 FQNEAQ, per germline. Trimming took off 0 bases at V and 2 bases at J, with 8 bases between the two ends. This CDR3 region has 15 residues. CDR3: CASSLAGGAYNEQFF. CDR3 DNA: TGTGCCAGCAGCTTAGCAGGGGGAGCCTACAATGAGCAGTTCTTC.

The rearrangement joins TRBV29-1 to TRBJ2-1; TRBD2 aligns across 10 bases. The CDR3 covers 19 residues. Looked up from germline, CDR1 is SQVTM and CDR2 is ANQGSEA. V lost 0 bases and J lost 4; bases outside the gene matches: 15. CDR3 coding DNA: TGCAGCGTTGAAGAGGGGGAAAGACTAGCGGGCCCCCCGTACAATGAGCAGTTCTTC. Protein product: CSVEEGERLAGPPYNEQFF.

This clone was seen a few times. The chain carries TRBV5-1 and TRBJ1-3; a possible D gene is TRBD1 (6 bases). This CDR3 is built from 16 residues. The V and J ends lost 0 bases and 0 bases respectively, with 10 bases between them. From germline, CDR1 is SGHRS and CDR2 YFSETQ. The CDR3 nucleotides read TGCGCCAGCAGCTTGGGGGGACAACACTCTGGAAACACCATATATTTT. This codes for CASSLGGQHSGNTIYF.

In nucleotides, the CDR3 is TGTGCCAGCAGCTTACGCCTAAGGGGCGAATCTGGCCACGAGCAGTACTTC. Translation: CASSLRLRGESGHEQYF. The chain is built from TRBV11-2 and TRBJ2-7; weak D call: TRBD1 (5 bases). Germline CDR1 reads SGHAT; CDR2 reads FQNNGV. The germline V and J ends were trimmed by 2 bases and 5 bases, with 22 bases remaining between them. This CDR3 has 17 residues.

The rearrangement joins TRBV5-4 to TRBJ2-2; 9 bases are a match to TRBD1. Germline V gene data show CDR1 as SGHNT and CDR2 as YYREEE (reference sequence). The CDR3 runs to 18 residues. V was pared by 4 bases and J by 0 bases, with 10 bases of the junction left unmatched. The CDR3 here is CASSPRDRARANTGELFF. Written as DNA, the CDR3 is TGTGCCAGCAGCCCCCGGGACAGGGCGCGCGCGAACACCGGGGAGCTGTTTTTT.

This chain links TRBV27 with TRBJ2-3, with 12 bases fitting TRBD2. V was pared by 5 bases and J by 3 bases, with 6 bases of the junction left unmatched. CDR3 length: 16 amino acids. Germline V gene data show CDR1 as MNHEY and CDR2 as SMNVEV (reference sequence). CDR3 nucleotide sequence: TGTGCCAGCAGTCACCTAGCGGGAGGGTGGACAGATACGCAGTATTTT. Its protein product is CASSHLAGGWTDTQYF.

The chain combines TRBV7-9 with TRBJ2-5; 8 bases align to TRBD1. This CDR3 contains 14 residues. Germline V gives CDR1 SEHNR, CDR2 FQNEAQ (reference sequence). Trimming cost V 5 bases and J 5 bases; bases outside gene matches: 7. CDR3 nucleotides: TGTGCCAGCAGCGCGACAGGGGCTCTGGAGACCCAGTACTTC. Translated: CASSATGALETQYF.

This chain uses TRBV2 with TRBJ2-2; D is possibly TRBD2 (6 bases). Germline assignment: CDR1 SNHLY and CDR2 FYNNEI. V was cut by 6 bases and J by 3 bases, with 23 bases left in between. The CDR3 totals 18 residues. DNA for the CDR3: TGTGCCAGCAGACCGGGACTGAAACCGGGAATACACACCGGGGAGCTGTTTTTT. Translation: CASRPGLKPGIHTGELFF.

V usage is TRBV29-1 and J usage is TRBJ2-1; D possibly corresponds to TRBD1 (6 bases). The V gene's germline CDR1 is SQVTM and CDR2 ANQGSEA. V was clipped by 7 bases and J by 2 bases, with 12 bases between them. The CDR3 covers 13 residues. The CDR3, as DNA: TGCAGCGCGATAACAGGGACCTACAATGAGCAGTTCTTC. It translates to CSAITGTYNEQFF.